This T cell receptor beta chain stems from a study of blood T cell repertoires in COVID-19. Study-level information: The United States, Italy and Spain supplied acute and convalescent COVID-19 samples. Nucleic acid was either cDNA or gDNA, and it came from T cells, B-cell-depleted T cells, or PBMCs.

Trimming removed 4 bases at V and 1 base at J, with 20 bases between. Germline V gene lookup returns CDR1 SGHNT and CDR2 YYREEE (reference sequence). The CDR3 covers 17 residues. Only in-frame clones appear in the TCRdb table, and some are missing; sequencing was by immunoSEQ multiplex PCR. The data hold approximately 200,000 clones, with about 81% observed a single time. It was during active infection that Seattle patients were enrolled and then longitudinally followed. This clone was observed a single time. The chain uses TRBV5-4 and TRBJ2-5; TRBD2 might be the D (5 bases). The TCR was taken from a woman older than 75 with COVID-19, enrolled during active disease. Material: peripheral blood. CDR3 in amino acids: CASSLRRGGPTQETQYF. CDR3 sequence (DNA): TGTGCCAGCAGCCTCAGGCGAGGCGGGCCAACCCAAGAGACCCAGTACTTC.